The 28 T cell receptor beta chains reported below all come from one sample, sequenced in a study of beta chain features in type 1 diabetes. Study-wide results and caveats: Within each of all four CD4+ subsets, Type 1 diabetes patients had TCRB CDR3s that were moderately but significantly shorter.

These TCRs are of unknown antigen specificity. Reverse transcribing all isolated RNA meant expressed TCRB transcripts were sequenced. Using immunoSEQ multiplex PCR, the repertoire was profiled, and TCRdb retains in-frame clones only, with some absent. The sample lists roughly 340,000 clones, around 12% seen once, with approximately 0.011% in the top ten. The sample consisted of naive CD4+ T cells from blood. These receptor sequences come from a woman aged 18-35 years with type 1 diabetes.

This clone came up a few times. V usage is TRBV29-1 and J usage is TRBJ1-1, with TRBD1 matching over 9 bases. The CDR3 consists of 14 residues. Trimming at V came to 7 bases and at J to 5 bases, leaving 11 bases not matched to a gene. CDR1 and CDR2 from the germline V gene are SQVTM and ANQGSEA. The CDR3 DNA follows: TGCAGCGAGAAGAAACAGGGGGCCGGGACTGAAGCTTTCTTT. As protein: CSEKKQGAGTEAFF.

This clone was detected only a few times. This chain uses TRBV6-1 with TRBJ2-5; perhaps TRBD2 as D (6 bases). CDR1 and CDR2 from the germline V gene are MNHNS and SASEGT. The V and J ends lost 8 bases and 5 bases respectively, with 12 bases between them. This CDR3 region has 12 residues. CDR3 amino acids: CASRLGRETQYF. In nucleotides, the CDR3 is TGTGCCAGCCGTCTGGGGAGGGAGACCCAGTACTTC.

The chain combines TRBV11-2 with TRBJ1-6; 9 bases map to TRBD1. The CDR3 spans 15 residues. With 2 bases clipped from V and 9 bases from J, the junction kept 5 bases outside the gene matches. Germline V gene data show CDR1 as SGHAT and CDR2 as FQNNGV. For the CDR3, the DNA is TGTGCCAGCAGCTTAAGGACAGGGGCTTCTTCACCCCTCCACTTT. It specifies CASSLRTGASSPLHF.

The chain couples TRBV30 to TRBJ2-1; D gene unclear. The V end was cut by 4 bases, the J end by 6 bases, with 10 bases between. Germline CDR1 is GTSNPN and CDR2 is SVGIG (reference sequence). The CDR3 length is 12 residues. The CDR3 DNA reads as TGTGCCTGGACCCGGGTCACCAATGAGCAGTTCTTC. As protein: CAWTRVTNEQFF.

The V call is TRBV4-1, the J call TRBJ1-1; D gene uncertain. CDR1 is MGHRA and CDR2 is YSYEKL in the germline V gene. The V and J ends lost 1 base and 7 bases respectively, with 10 bases between them. The CDR3 has 13 residues. The CDR3 region is CASSQVRSGEAFF. The CDR3 bases are TGCGCCAGCAGCCAAGTTCGTAGTGGTGAAGCTTTCTTT.

This clone was found a few times. This chain connects TRBV6-6 to TRBJ1-1; 7 nucleotides line up with TRBD1. The trim removed 2 bases at V and 7 bases at J, leaving 4 bases unmatched. Germline V gene sequence: CDR1 MNHNY, CDR2 SVGAGI (reference sequence). The CDR3 consists of 13 residues. The CDR3 loop is CASSYQGESEAFF. CDR3 bases: TGTGCCAGCAGTTACCAGGGGGAAAGTGAAGCTTTCTTT.

This chain connects TRBV4-3 to TRBJ2-5; D possibly corresponds to TRBD1 (6 bases). Germline CDR1 reads LGHNA; CDR2 reads YSLEER. The CDR3 has 16 amino acids. V lost 1 base, J lost 5 bases, and 17 bases lay in between. CDR3 nucleotide sequence: TGCGCCAGCAGCCAAGGGACAGAGAGTCTTTTGGAGACCCAGTACTTC. Translation: CASSQGTESLLETQYF.

The table lists this clone with a few counts. J is TRBJ2-1 and V is TRBV4-3, with 7 bases identical to TRBD1. Germline CDR1 LGHNA, CDR2 YSLEER. J lost 4 bases, V lost 0 bases, and 9 bases had no gene match. CDR3 length: 17 amino acids. CDR3 sequence reads: CASSQDRPGTAYNEQFF. In DNA, the CDR3 is TGCGCCAGCAGCCAAGATCGGCCCGGGACAGCATACAATGAGCAGTTCTTC.

This clone was seen more than once but under ten times. The rearrangement uses TRBV10-3 and TRBJ1-3; D gene unclear. V lost 8 bases, J lost 4 bases, and 12 bases lay in between. The CDR3 is 13 amino acids. Germline V gene data show CDR1 as ENHRY and CDR2 as SYGVKD. The CDR3 is CAIASFLGNTIYF. The CDR3 bases are TGTGCCATCGCGTCATTTCTGGGAAACACCATATATTTT.

The chain employs TRBV18 and TRBJ1-1; 8 positions match TRBD1. This CDR3 has 14 residues. CDR1 is KGHSH and CDR2 is LQKENI in the germline V gene. With 5 bases clipped from V and 3 bases from J, the junction kept 5 bases outside the gene matches. In nucleotides, the CDR3 is TGTGCCAGCTCAAGGACAGGGCTGGACACTGAAGCTTTCTTT. Residues: CASSRTGLDTEAFF.

There are a few counts of this clone. The chain uses TRBV12-5 and TRBJ1-2; D not certain. Germline CDR1 reads LGHNT; CDR2 reads FRNRAP. V shed 1 base and J shed 4 bases, with 4 bases lying between them. The CDR3 runs to 12 residues. The DNA for the CDR3 is TGTGCTAGTGGTTTGGATAGCTATGGCTACACCTTC. Amino acid sequence: CASGLDSYGYTF.

The rearrangement links TRBV30 to TRBJ2-1; D possibly corresponds to TRBD1 (5 bases). Germline V gene data show CDR1 as GTSNPN and CDR2 as SVGIG (reference sequence). The CDR3 is 14 amino acids. The V end lost 4 bases, the J end lost 1 base, and 11 bases lay between the germline ends. The CDR3: CAWTGMTSYNEQFF. CDR3 bases: TGTGCCTGGACAGGGATGACGTCCTACAATGAGCAGTTCTTC.

This chain joins TRBV28 and TRBJ1-5, with D possibly TRBD1 on 5 matching bases. The germline V gene encodes CDR1 MDHEN and CDR2 SYDVKM. The CDR3 covers 15 residues. Trimming stripped 7 bases from V and 1 base from J, with 14 bases between. CDR3 nucleotides: TGTGCCAGCACTAACCAGGGATTGAGCAATCAGCCCCAGCATTTT. This translates into CASTNQGLSNQPQHF.

The chain combines TRBV5-1 with TRBJ1-6, with TRBD1 as a possible D gene (6 bases). Germline V gene sequence: CDR1 SGHRS, CDR2 YFSETQ. The CDR3 has 15 amino acids. The ends were cut back, 1 base at V and 8 bases at J, with 13 bases in the middle. The CDR3: CASSLRGQNDSPLHF. CDR3 sequence (DNA): TGCGCCAGCAGCTTGCGTGGACAGAACGATTCACCCCTCCACTTT.

The rearrangement uses TRBV5-1 and TRBJ2-5; unclear D gene. CDR3 length: 12 residues. From germline, CDR1 is SGHRS and CDR2 YFSETQ. V was shortened by 3 bases and J by 2 bases, with 5 bases between the two germline ends. The CDR3: CASSYSQETQYF. The DNA of the CDR3 is TGCGCCAGCAGCTACAGTCAAGAGACCCAGTACTTC.

The chain carries TRBV4-1 and TRBJ1-1; possibly TRBD1 for D (5 bases). Between the trimmed V and J ends, which lost 1 base and 0 bases, there was a span of 18 bases. The CDR3 extends over 18 amino acids. Germline CDR1 and CDR2: MGHRA and YSYEKL. The CDR3 here is CASSQGLVRQGMNTEAFF. In DNA, the CDR3 is TGCGCCAGCAGCCAAGGTCTGGTTCGGCAGGGCATGAACACTGAAGCTTTCTTT.

This clone has only a few counts. This chain connects TRBV27 to TRBJ2-5; 8 bases line up with TRBD2. V dropped 4 bases and J dropped 2; count of bases not matched to a gene: 6. This CDR3 comprises 15 residues. In germline, CDR1 is MNHEY, CDR2 SMNVEV (reference sequence). The CDR3 here is CASSSPRGGQETQYF. The CDR3 coding sequence is TGTGCCAGCAGTTCTCCCCGCGGGGGGCAAGAGACCCAGTACTTC.

Only a few counts were recorded for this clone. The chain carries TRBV5-4 and TRBJ1-2, with D perhaps matching TRBD1 (6 bases). The ends were cut back, 2 bases at V and 2 bases at J, with 16 bases in the middle. The CDR3 extends over 16 amino acids. In germline, CDR1 is SGHNT, CDR2 YYREEE (reference sequence). CDR3 sequence: CASSLSGTSSNYGYTF. CDR3 bases: TGTGCCAGCAGCTTAAGCGGGACAAGCTCCAACTATGGCTACACCTTC.

Only a few counts were recorded for this clone. The V gene is TRBV25-1, the J gene TRBJ2-7; the match to TRBD1 covers 9 bases. Germline loops: CDR1 MGHDK, CDR2 SYGVNS. V lost 2 bases, J lost 6 bases, and 11 bases stayed unmatched. The CDR3 length is 16 residues. The CDR3 DNA reads TGTGCCAGCAGTGAAAATCCCGGGACAGGGCAAGGCGAGCAGTACTTC. It yields the protein CASSENPGTGQGEQYF.

This clone has more than one count but fewer than ten. The chain is built from TRBV29-1 and TRBJ1-1; TRBD1 might be the D (6 bases). CDR3 length: 13 residues. The V end was cut by 7 bases, the J end by 5 bases, with 17 bases between. Germline V lookup: CDR1 SQVTM, CDR2 ANQGSEA. The CDR3 DNA reads TGCAGCGGTAATTTGGACAGCTGGACTGAAGCTTTCTTT. It codes for CSGNLDSWTEAFF.

V is TRBV5-4 and J is TRBJ2-7, with 10 bases fitting TRBD2. The V gene's germline CDR1 is SGHNT and CDR2 YYREEE (reference sequence). The CDR3 spans 15 residues. The V segment lost 6 bases and the J segment 3 bases; nucleotides outside the gene matches: 9. The DNA of the CDR3 is TGTGCCAGCAACACCCCTAGCGGGAGTATCTACGAGCAGTACTTC. Translated, it gives CASNTPSGSIYEQYF. The variable domain in full, completed from reference TRBV5-4 and TRBJ2-7, reads ETGVTQSPTHLIKTRGQQVTLRCSSQSGHNTVSWYQQALGQGPQFIFQYYREEENGRGNFPPRFSGLQFPNYSSELNVNALELDDSALYLCASNTPSGSIYEQYFGPGTRLTVT.

This chain joins TRBV5-1 and TRBJ2-7; a weak D match, TRBD1 (5 bases). The CDR3 length is 14 residues. Germline-derived CDR1 and CDR2 are SGHRS and YFSETQ. V was cut by 4 bases and J by 2 bases, with 13 bases left in between. The CDR3 region is CASSPQGTTYEQYF. The CDR3 DNA reads as TGCGCCAGCAGCCCCCAGGGTACAACCTACGAGCAGTACTTC.

The chain uses TRBV27 and TRBJ2-2, with 8 positions matching TRBD2. V was clipped by 6 bases and J by 2 bases; unmatched bases: 5. Germline assignment: CDR1 MNHEY and CDR2 SMNVEV (reference sequence). The CDR3 spans 15 residues. The CDR3 DNA sequence: TGTGCCAGCAGGCGGACTAGCCCAAACACCGGGGAGCTGTTTTTT. It codes for CASRRTSPNTGELFF.

The chain combines TRBV5-4 with TRBJ1-4, with D maybe TRBD1 (6 bases). Trimming removed 4 bases at V and 8 bases at J, with 21 bases between. This CDR3 spans 16 amino acids. Per the germline V gene, CDR1 is SGHNT and CDR2 is YYREEE (reference sequence). CDR3 region: CASSPDPWGGAEKLFF. The CDR3 DNA is TGTGCCAGCAGCCCCGACCCTTGGGGGGGGGCGGAAAAACTGTTTTTT.

This clone turned up a few times. This sequence joins TRBV15 and TRBJ2-2; D is unclear. The CDR3 is 15 residues long. In germline, CDR1 is LNHNV, CDR2 YYDKDF (reference sequence). The V end lost 1 base, the J end lost 4 bases, and 10 bases lay between the germline ends. Here the CDR3 reads CATSRGGGSTGELFF. The CDR3 DNA follows: TGTGCCACCAGCAGAGGCGGCGGTTCCACCGGGGAGCTGTTTTTT.

The CDR3 DNA sequence: TGTGCCAGCAGTTACAATTACAGGGGCGGTGGCTACACCTTC. Amino acids: CASSYNYRGGGYTF. V usage is TRBV6-6 and J usage is TRBJ1-2; TRBD1 matches at 7 bases. With 2 bases clipped from V and 7 bases from J, the junction kept 7 bases outside the gene matches. The CDR3 sequence is 14 residues long. Germline loops: CDR1 MNHNY, CDR2 SVGAGI (reference sequence).

This clone was found a few times. This chain connects TRBV28 to TRBJ2-7; 8 bases are a match to TRBD2. The CDR3 has 14 residues. Germline V gene lookup returns CDR1 MDHEN and CDR2 SYDVKM. V lost 4 bases, J lost 6 bases, and 8 bases stayed unmatched. DNA for the CDR3: TGTGCCAGCAGTTCCGGGACTAGAAAATTCGAGCAGTACTTC. Amino acids: CASSSGTRKFEQYF.

The J gene is TRBJ2-5, the V gene TRBV7-9; D possibly corresponds to TRBD2 (5 bases). The CDR3 loop spans 13 amino acids. The germline gives CDR1 SEHNR, CDR2 FQNEAQ (reference sequence). The V end was cut by 2 bases, the J end by 5 bases, with 9 bases between. CDR3 nucleotides: TGTGCCAGCAGCTTAACGGGGTGGGAGACCCAGTACTTC. Encoded protein: CASSLTGWETQYF.